This TCR beta chain was profiled in a study of shared T cell receptors in the human thymus. J gave up 6 bases and V 3 bases, and 4 bases lay outside the gene matches. The CDR3 is 16 amino acids. Germline V gene sequence: CDR1 LNHDA, CDR2 SQIVND (reference sequence). This clone was seen a handful of times. The repertoire was sequenced with immunoSEQ multiplex PCR; TCRdb's copy has only in-frame clones and lacks some. The sample contains roughly 560,000 clones, about 84% of which appear only once. This sample was also put to use in a study of human thymus T cells. That investigation notes: Resections were taken during corrective heart surgery, and the thymus tissue came from these.

The sequencing sample was made of thymocytes. The rearrangement joins TRBV19 to TRBJ2-1; 14 nucleotides match TRBD2. The sequence derives from a boy younger than two with a congenital heart defect. CDR3 nucleotides: TGTGCCAGTAGTATGGGACTAGCGGGAGTATTCAATGAGCAGTTCTTC. Translation: CASSMGLAGVFNEQFF.